This T cell receptor beta chain was captured by sequencing in a study of OX40 agonist ivuxolimab in advanced cancers. Study-level background: A partial response was reached by three patients: one with hepatocellular carcinoma and two with cutaneous melanoma. Study-level findings and limits: In CD8+ T cells, expanded clones were on average more numerous than in CD4+.

Clones were sequenced by immunoSEQ multiplex PCR, and TCRdb holds only the in-frame ones, with some missing. The table records roughly 80,000 clones, about 86% of them present only once. On this clone itself: Its antigen remains unidentified.

Germline V gene sequence: CDR1 SQVTM, CDR2 ANQGSEA. V was clipped by 4 bases and J by 4 bases, with 8 bases between them. The CDR3 sequence is 11 residues long. This sample comprised CD4+ or CD8+ T cells sorted from blood, obtained in a trial of the OX40 agonist ivuxolimab. This receptor was taken from an adult with an advanced solid tumor such as melanoma, head and neck, liver or kidney cancer. This rearrangement joins TRBV29-1 to TRBJ2-7; D call uncertain. CDR3 coding DNA: TGCAGCGTTGTGGTGGGGTACGAGCAGTACTTC. Protein sequence: CSVVVGYEQYF.